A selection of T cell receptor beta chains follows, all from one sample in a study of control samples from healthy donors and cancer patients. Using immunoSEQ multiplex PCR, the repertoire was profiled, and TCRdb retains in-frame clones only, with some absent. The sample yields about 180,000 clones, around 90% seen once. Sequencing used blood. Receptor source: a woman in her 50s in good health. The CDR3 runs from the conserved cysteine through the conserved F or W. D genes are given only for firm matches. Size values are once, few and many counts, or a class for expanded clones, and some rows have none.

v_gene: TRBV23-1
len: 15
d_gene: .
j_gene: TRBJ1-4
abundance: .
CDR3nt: TGCGCCAGCAGTCAATCGAGGCAGGCGAATGAAAAACTGTTTTTT
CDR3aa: CASSQSRQANEKLFF

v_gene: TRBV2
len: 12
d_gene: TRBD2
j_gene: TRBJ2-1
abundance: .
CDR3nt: TGTGCCAACGGGGGGGATTACAATGAGCAGTTCTTC
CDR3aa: CANGGDYNEQFF

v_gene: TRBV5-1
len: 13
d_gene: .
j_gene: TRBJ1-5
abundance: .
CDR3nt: TGCGCCAGCAGCTTTGGCAGGGACCAGCCCCAGCATTTT
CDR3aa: CASSFGRDQPQHF

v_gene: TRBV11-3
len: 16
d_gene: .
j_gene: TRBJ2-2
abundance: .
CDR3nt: TGTGCCAGCAGCCCCCGCTGGACAGCACCTGCCGGGGAGCTGTTTTTT
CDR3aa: CASSPRWTAPAGELFF

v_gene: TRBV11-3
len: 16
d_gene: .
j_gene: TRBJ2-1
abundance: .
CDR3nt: TGTGCCAGCAGCCCAGGGCAGGGGGGATCATACAATGAGCAGTTCTTC
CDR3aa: CASSPGQGGSYNEQFF

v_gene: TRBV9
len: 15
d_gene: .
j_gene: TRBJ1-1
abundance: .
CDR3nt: TGTGCCAGCAGCGGACCGGGTCGGTTGAGCACTGAAGCTTTCTTT
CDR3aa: CASSGPGRLSTEAFF

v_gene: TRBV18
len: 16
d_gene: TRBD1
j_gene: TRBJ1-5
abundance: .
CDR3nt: TGTGCCAGCTCACCACCGGGGCAGGGGGCTTCTCAGCCCCAGCATTTT
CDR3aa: CASSPPGQGASQPQHF

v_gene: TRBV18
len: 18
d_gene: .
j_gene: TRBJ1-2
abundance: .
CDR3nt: TGTGCCAGCTCACCACCGGTATGGAGGCCACCTCTGGACTATGGCTACACCTTC
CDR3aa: CASSPPVWRPPLDYGYTF

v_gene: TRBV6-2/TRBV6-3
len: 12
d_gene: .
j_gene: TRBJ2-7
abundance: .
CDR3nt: TGTGCCAGCAGTTGGGGGATCTACGAGCAGTACTTC
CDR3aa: CASSWGIYEQYF

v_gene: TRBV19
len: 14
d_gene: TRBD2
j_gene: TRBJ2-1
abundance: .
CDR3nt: TGTGCCAGTAGTATACAGACTAGCGGGGGACGGCAGTTCTTC
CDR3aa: CASSIQTSGGRQFF

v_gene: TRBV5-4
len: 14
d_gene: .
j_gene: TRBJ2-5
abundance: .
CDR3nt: TGTGCCAGCAGCTTGGGGCCAGGAAAAGAGACCCAGTACTTC
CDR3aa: CASSLGPGKETQYF

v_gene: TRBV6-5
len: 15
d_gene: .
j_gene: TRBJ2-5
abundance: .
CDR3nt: TGTGCCAGCAGTCCCCGCCGGAGGACACAAGAGACCCAGTACTTC
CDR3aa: CASSPRRRTQETQYF

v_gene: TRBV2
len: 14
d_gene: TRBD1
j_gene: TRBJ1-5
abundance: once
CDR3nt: TGTGCCAGCAGAGCCGGGACAGGGGATCAGCCCCAGCATTTT
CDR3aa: CASRAGTGDQPQHF

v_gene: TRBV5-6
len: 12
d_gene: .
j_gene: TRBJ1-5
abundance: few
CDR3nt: TGTGCCAGCAGCTTGGCTAATCAGCCCCAGCATTTT
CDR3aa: CASSLANQPQHF

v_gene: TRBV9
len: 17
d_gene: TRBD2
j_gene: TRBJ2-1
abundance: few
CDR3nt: TGTGCCAGCAGCGTGGTCCCGGGACTAGCGGGAGAGGGTGAGCAGTTCTTC
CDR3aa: CASSVVPGLAGEGEQFF

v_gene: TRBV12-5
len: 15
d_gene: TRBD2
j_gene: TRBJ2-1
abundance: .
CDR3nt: TGTGCTAGTGGCCGGGACTATAGCTCCTACAATGAGCAGTTCTTC
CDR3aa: CASGRDYSSYNEQFF

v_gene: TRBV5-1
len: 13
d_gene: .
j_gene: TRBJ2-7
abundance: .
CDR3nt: TGCGCCAGCAGACCTGACAGGTTATACGAGCAGTACTTC
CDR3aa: CASRPDRLYEQYF

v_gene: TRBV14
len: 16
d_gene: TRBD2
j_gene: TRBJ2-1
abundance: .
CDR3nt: TGTGCCAGCAGCCGGACCAGACTAGCGGGGTACAATGAGCAGTTCTTC
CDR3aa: CASSRTRLAGYNEQFF

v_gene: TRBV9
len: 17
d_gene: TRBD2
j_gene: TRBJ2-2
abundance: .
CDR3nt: TGTGCCAGCAGCGTAGAAGCGGGGGGGCGGGGCACCGGGGAGCTGTTTTTT
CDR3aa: CASSVEAGGRGTGELFF

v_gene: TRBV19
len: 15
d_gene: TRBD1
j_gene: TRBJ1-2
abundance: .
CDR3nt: TGTGCCAGTAGTATATGGAGGGACAGGACCTATGGCTACACCTTC
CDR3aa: CASSIWRDRTYGYTF

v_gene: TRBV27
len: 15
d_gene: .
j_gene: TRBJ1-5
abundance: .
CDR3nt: TGTGCCAGCAGTTTCCGCCGGGGGGCCGGTCAGCCCCAGCATTTT
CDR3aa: CASSFRRGAGQPQHF

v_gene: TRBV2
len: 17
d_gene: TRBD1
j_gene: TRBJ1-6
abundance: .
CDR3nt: TGTGCCAGCAGTGAAATGGGTGTCGGGACAGAGGATTCACCCCTCCACTTT
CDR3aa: CASSEMGVGTEDSPLHF

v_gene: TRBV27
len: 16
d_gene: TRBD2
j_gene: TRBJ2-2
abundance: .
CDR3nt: TGTGCCAGCAGCCCCGGGGCGGGGGGCGGCACCGGGGAGCTGTTTTTT
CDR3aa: CASSPGAGGGTGELFF

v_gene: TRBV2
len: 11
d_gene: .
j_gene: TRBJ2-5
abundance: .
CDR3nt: TGTGCCAGCAGCGTACCAAGGACCCAGTACTTC
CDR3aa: CASSVPRTQYF

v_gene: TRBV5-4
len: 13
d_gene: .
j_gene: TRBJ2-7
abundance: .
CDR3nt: TGTGCCAGCAGCCAAGGACAGCTCTACGAGCAGTACTTC
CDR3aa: CASSQGQLYEQYF

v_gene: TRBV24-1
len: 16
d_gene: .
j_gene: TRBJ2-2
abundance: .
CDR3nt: TGTGCCACTAGTGATTTGGAGGGGAGGAACACCGGGGAGCTGTTTTTT
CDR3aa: CATSDLEGRNTGELFF

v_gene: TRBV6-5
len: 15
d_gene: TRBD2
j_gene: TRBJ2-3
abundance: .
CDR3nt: TGTGCCAGCAGTTACCTAGCGGGAGACACAGATACGCAGTATTTT
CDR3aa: CASSYLAGDTDTQYF

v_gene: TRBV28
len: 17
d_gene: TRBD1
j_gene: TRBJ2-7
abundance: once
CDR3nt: TGTGCCAGCAGTTTCGGGACAGGGAATCGAAGGGGCTACGAGCAGTACTTC
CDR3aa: CASSFGTGNRRGYEQYF

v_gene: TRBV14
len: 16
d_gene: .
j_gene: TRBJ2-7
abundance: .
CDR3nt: TGTGCCAGCAGCCAAGATGTATCCGCAAAACCCTACGAGCAGTACTTC
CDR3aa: CASSQDVSAKPYEQYF

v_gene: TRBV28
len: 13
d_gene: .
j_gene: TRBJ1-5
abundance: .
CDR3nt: TGTGCCAGCAGGCAGGGGAGCAATCAGCCCCAGCATTTT
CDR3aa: CASRQGSNQPQHF

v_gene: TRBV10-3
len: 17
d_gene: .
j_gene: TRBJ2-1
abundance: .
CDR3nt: TGTGCCATCAGTGAGTCGACTGGAGGGGCCCCTCCCCGCGAGCAGTTCTTC
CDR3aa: CAISESTGGAPPREQFF

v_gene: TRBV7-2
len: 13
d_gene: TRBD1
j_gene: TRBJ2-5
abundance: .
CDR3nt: TGTGCCAGCAGCTTCGGACAGGGGGAGACCCAGTACTTC
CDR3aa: CASSFGQGETQYF

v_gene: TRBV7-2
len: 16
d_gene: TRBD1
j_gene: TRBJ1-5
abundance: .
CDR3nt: TGTGCCAGCAGCTTAGTTCTACAGGGGGGGGGTCAGCCCCAGCATTTT
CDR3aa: CASSLVLQGGGQPQHF

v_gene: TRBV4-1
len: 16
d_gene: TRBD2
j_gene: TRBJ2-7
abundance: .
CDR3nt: TGCGCCAGCAGCCAAGAACCTAGCGGGCGGTCCTACGAGCAGTACTTC
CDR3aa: CASSQEPSGRSYEQYF

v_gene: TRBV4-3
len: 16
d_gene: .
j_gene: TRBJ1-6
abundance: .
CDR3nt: TGCGCCAGCAGCCAAGTGCGGGGGGCGAACATTTCACCCCTCCACTTT
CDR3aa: CASSQVRGANISPLHF

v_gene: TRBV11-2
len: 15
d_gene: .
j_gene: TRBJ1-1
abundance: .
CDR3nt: TGTGCCAGCAGCTTAGATCTGGGCTTGTGGACTGAAGCTTTCTTT
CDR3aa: CASSLDLGLWTEAFF

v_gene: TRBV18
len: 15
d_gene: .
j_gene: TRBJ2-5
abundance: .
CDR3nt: TGTGCCAGCTCACCACTGGGTCAAGGGCTAGAGGGCCAGTACTTC
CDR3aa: CASSPLGQGLEGQYF

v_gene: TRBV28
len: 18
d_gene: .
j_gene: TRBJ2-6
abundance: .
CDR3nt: TGTGCCAGCAGTCGTCCCGCATGGGGCAACCCTGGGGCCAACGTCCTGACTTTC
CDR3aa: CASSRPAWGNPGANVLTF

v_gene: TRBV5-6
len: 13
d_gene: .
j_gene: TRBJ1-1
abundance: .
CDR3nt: TGTGCCAGCAGCTTCGGCTCGAACACTGAAGCTTTCTTT
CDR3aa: CASSFGSNTEAFF

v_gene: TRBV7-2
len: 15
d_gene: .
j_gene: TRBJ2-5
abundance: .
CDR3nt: TGTGCCACCAAACCTGCCAGGGGTTTCCAAGAGACCCAGTACTTC
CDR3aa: CATKPARGFQETQYF

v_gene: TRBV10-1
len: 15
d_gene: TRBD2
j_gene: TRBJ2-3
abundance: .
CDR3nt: TGCGCCAGCAGACGACTAGCGGGAGTGGTAGATACGCAGTATTTT
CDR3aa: CASRRLAGVVDTQYF

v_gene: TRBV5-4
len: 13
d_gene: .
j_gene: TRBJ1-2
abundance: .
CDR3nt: TGTGCCAGCAGCTTGGGGGTTAACTATGGCTACACCTTC
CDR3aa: CASSLGVNYGYTF

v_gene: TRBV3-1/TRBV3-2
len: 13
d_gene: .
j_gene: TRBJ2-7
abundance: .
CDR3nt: TGTGCCAGCAGCCAAGATCATCCCCCCGAGCAGTACTTC
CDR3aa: CASSQDHPPEQYF

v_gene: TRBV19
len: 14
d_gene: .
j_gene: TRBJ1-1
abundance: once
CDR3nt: TGTGCCAGTGGCGTAAGGGTGTCCGGAACTGAAGCTTTCTTT
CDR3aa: CASGVRVSGTEAFF

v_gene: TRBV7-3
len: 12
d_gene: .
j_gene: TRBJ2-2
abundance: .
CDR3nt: TGTGCCAGCAGCTTAGAGTCCGGGGAGCTGTTTTTT
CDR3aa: CASSLESGELFF

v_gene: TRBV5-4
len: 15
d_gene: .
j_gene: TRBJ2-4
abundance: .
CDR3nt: TGTGCCAGCAGCTTGGGAGGCGAGGCCAAAAACATTCAGTACTTC
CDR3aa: CASSLGGEAKNIQYF

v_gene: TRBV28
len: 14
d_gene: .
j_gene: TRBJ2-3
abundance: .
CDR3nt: TGTGCCAGTTGGGAGAGCGGGCGCACAGATACGCAGTATTTT
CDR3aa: CASWESGRTDTQYF

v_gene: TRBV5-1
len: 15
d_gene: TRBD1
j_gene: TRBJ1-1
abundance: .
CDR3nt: TGCGCCAGCAGCTTGCGACAGGGCAGGGGAGCTGAAGCTTTCTTT
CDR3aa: CASSLRQGRGAEAFF

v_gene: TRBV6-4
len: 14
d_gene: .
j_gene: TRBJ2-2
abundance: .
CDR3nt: TGTGCCAGCACTCTAAATCAGGGAATCGGGGAGCTGTTTTTT
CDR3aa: CASTLNQGIGELFF

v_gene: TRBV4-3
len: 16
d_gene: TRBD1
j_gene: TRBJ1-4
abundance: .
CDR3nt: TGCGCCAGCAGCCAATTCCGGGACAGGGGGCGCGAAAAACTGTTTTTT
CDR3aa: CASSQFRDRGREKLFF